This T cell receptor beta chain was obtained from a study of T-cell reconstitution after alpha-beta-depleted transplantation in children. The V and J ends lost 4 bases and 14 bases respectively, with 18 bases between them. The CDR3 has 14 residues. CDR1 is SGHTA, CDR2 FQGNSA, per germline. A library of TCRbeta sequences, prepared with unique molecular identifiers, was generated. TCRdb called the PCR reads again in MiXCR, with one record for every CDR3 protein. Here the sample spans 600,000 to 700,000 distinct CDR3 sequences, 16% being singletons. The receptor was derived from a human donor who donated a stem cell graft to a child with acute myeloid leukemia. The sequences come from PBMCs from the stem cell graft donor, collected from the stem cell graft. The chain carries TRBV7-2 and TRBJ1-6, with D possibly being TRBD1 (5 bases). The CDR3 region is CASSSPGTRRSLHF. The CDR3 DNA reads TGTGCCAGCAGCTCCCCCGGGACCCGAAGGTCCCTCCACTTT.